These T cell receptor beta chains were read from a single sample in a study of a mutant IDH1 vaccine in newly diagnosed glioma. Data came from immunoSEQ multiplex PCR; TCRdb stores just in-frame clones and leaves some out. The data show 20,000 to 25,000 clones, approximately 93% seen once. This sample comprised PBMCs, obtained from a glioma patient treated with radiotherapy, temozolomide or both. The source of these receptors is a man in his thirties or forties with glioma. Both conserved end residues are part of each CDR3. The D gene is left open where the match is weak. Some rows mark clone size as missing; the rest say once, few, many or name a class of expanded clone.

V: TRBV7-9
size: few
D: TRBD1
J: TRBJ2-7
DNA: TGTGCCAGCAGCTCCCGGGACAGCTCCTACGAGCAGTACTTC
CDR3: CASSSRDSSYEQYF

V: TRBV10-3
size: .
D: .
J: TRBJ2-7
DNA: TGTGCCATCAGTGCACCTGTGGGCGAGCAGTACTTC
CDR3: CAISAPVGEQYF

V: TRBV5-1
size: .
D: .
J: TRBJ1-1
DNA: TGCGCCAGCACCTTACAGGAGAACACTGAAGCTTTCTTT
CDR3: CASTLQENTEAFF

V: TRBV4-1
size: .
D: TRBD2
J: TRBJ2-3
DNA: TGCGCCAGCAGCGCTCTGACTAGCGGGAGCAAGGATACGCAGTATTTT
CDR3: CASSALTSGSKDTQYF

V: TRBV9
size: .
D: TRBD2
J: TRBJ2-2
DNA: TGTGCCAGCAGCGCGGGTCTAGCGGGAGTTCACGGGGAGCTGTTTTTT
CDR3: CASSAGLAGVHGELFF

V: TRBV27
size: .
D: .
J: TRBJ1-2
DNA: TGTGCCAGCAGTTTATCGGTGACGGCGAACTATGGCTACACCTTC
CDR3: CASSLSVTANYGYTF

V: TRBV7-7
size: once
D: .
J: TRBJ2-5
DNA: TGTGCCAGCAGCTCTGTAGGGGAAGAGACCCAGTACTTC
CDR3: CASSSVGEETQYF

V: TRBV14
size: .
D: .
J: TRBJ2-3
DNA: TGTGCCAGCAGCCAAGCAACAGAACGTTTATCGGATACGCAGTATTTT
CDR3: CASSQATERLSDTQYF

V: TRBV19
size: .
D: .
J: TRBJ1-2
DNA: TGTGCCAGTAGTATGCTACAGACTGGTAACTATGGCTACACCTTC
CDR3: CASSMLQTGNYGYTF

V: TRBV23-1
size: .
D: .
J: TRBJ1-2
DNA: TGCGCCAGCAGTCAATCGAGGAGGGCAGGTTATGGCTACACCTTC
CDR3: CASSQSRRAGYGYTF

V: TRBV10-2
size: .
D: .
J: TRBJ2-3
DNA: TGCGCCAGCTTGAGGGGTTGGCAGAACACAGATACGCAGTATTTT
CDR3: CASLRGWQNTDTQYF

V: TRBV7-2
size: .
D: TRBD2
J: TRBJ2-7
DNA: TGTGCCAGCAGCCGTTCTAGCGGGAGGGCTTCCTACGAGCAGTACTTC
CDR3: CASSRSSGRASYEQYF

V: TRBV27
size: .
D: TRBD1
J: TRBJ1-5
DNA: TGTGCCAGCAGTTGGGGGACAGGGGGCAATCAGCCCCAGCATTTT
CDR3: CASSWGTGGNQPQHF

V: TRBV5-6
size: .
D: TRBD1
J: TRBJ2-5
DNA: TGTGCCAGCAGCTTGATAGGACAGGGGGCCCAAGAGACCCAGTACTTC
CDR3: CASSLIGQGAQETQYF

V: TRBV10-3
size: .
D: .
J: TRBJ1-5
DNA: TGTGCCATCAGTAGGCAGGGAGAGGCCAATCAGCCCCAGCATTTT
CDR3: CAISRQGEANQPQHF

V: TRBV5-1
size: .
D: TRBD1
J: TRBJ2-1
DNA: TGCGCCAGCAGGCCGGGACAGGGGTTAAATGAGCAGTTCTTC
CDR3: CASRPGQGLNEQFF

V: TRBV18
size: .
D: .
J: TRBJ2-5
DNA: TGTGCCAGCTCACCGGGGGTTGGGGAGACCCAGTACTTC
CDR3: CASSPGVGETQYF

V: TRBV2
size: .
D: .
J: TRBJ2-7
DNA: TGTGCCAGCAGTGACTCGCAGGGTACCGAGCAGTACTTC
CDR3: CASSDSQGTEQYF

V: TRBV14
size: .
D: .
J: TRBJ1-1
DNA: TGTGCCAGCAGCAAGCTAGACCGGAAGAACACTGAAGCTTTCTTT
CDR3: CASSKLDRKNTEAFF

V: TRBV4-1
size: .
D: .
J: TRBJ2-7
DNA: TGCGCCAGCAGCCACGAAGGCGGGACCTACGAGCAGTACTTC
CDR3: CASSHEGGTYEQYF

V: TRBV18
size: .
D: .
J: TRBJ1-1
DNA: TGTGCCAGCTCCCGGGAGGGGAGCAGCACTGAAGCTTTCTTT
CDR3: CASSREGSSTEAFF

V: TRBV11-2
size: .
D: .
J: TRBJ1-2
DNA: TGTGCCAGCAGCTTAGAGCGCGGCTATGGCTACACCTTC
CDR3: CASSLERGYGYTF

V: TRBV29-1
size: .
D: TRBD2
J: TRBJ2-7
DNA: TGCAGCGCTCAGGGACTAGCCCACGAGCAGTACTTC
CDR3: CSAQGLAHEQYF

V: TRBV7-9
size: .
D: TRBD2
J: TRBJ2-5
DNA: TGTGCCAGCACTCCCCCCCGGGGCAGGGAGGGACAAGAGACCCAGTACTTC
CDR3: CASTPPRGREGQETQYF

V: TRBV19
size: .
D: TRBD1
J: TRBJ1-5
DNA: TGTGCCAGTAGAAAGGGACAGGGAGGCGAGCAGCCCCAGCATTTT
CDR3: CASRKGQGGEQPQHF

V: TRBV10-3
size: once
D: TRBD2
J: TRBJ2-3
DNA: TGTGCCATCAGTGTACTAGCGGGGCTCACAGATACGCAGTATTTT
CDR3: CAISVLAGLTDTQYF

V: TRBV30
size: .
D: TRBD2
J: TRBJ2-1
DNA: TGTGCCTGGAGTGCCGGGACTAGCGGGAGCTCCTACAATGAGCAGTTCTTC
CDR3: CAWSAGTSGSSYNEQFF

V: TRBV6-5
size: .
D: TRBD1
J: TRBJ1-3
DNA: TGTGCCAGCAGTTACCAGGGGGAGCTTGGAAACACCATATATTTT
CDR3: CASSYQGELGNTIYF

V: TRBV5-1
size: once
D: TRBD2
J: TRBJ2-1
DNA: TGCGCCAGCAGCTCCTATATTGGGACTAGCGGGACCTACAATGAGCAGTTCTTC
CDR3: CASSSYIGTSGTYNEQFF

V: TRBV30
size: .
D: TRBD2
J: TRBJ2-7
DNA: TGTGCCTGGACTTCAAGACTAGCGAAAAACGAGCAGTACTTC
CDR3: CAWTSRLAKNEQYF

V: TRBV6-5
size: .
D: TRBD2
J: TRBJ2-1
DNA: TGTGCCAGCCTGGGACTAGAGTACAATGAGCAGTTCTTC
CDR3: CASLGLEYNEQFF

V: TRBV7-9
size: .
D: TRBD1
J: TRBJ1-1
DNA: TGTGCCAGCAGCTGGGGACAGGAACCTTTGAACACTGAAGCTTTCTTT
CDR3: CASSWGQEPLNTEAFF

V: TRBV11-2
size: .
D: TRBD1
J: TRBJ1-1
DNA: TGTGCCAGCAGCTTAGGGGCAGGGGGAAACACTGAAGCTTTCTTT
CDR3: CASSLGAGGNTEAFF

V: TRBV6-4
size: .
D: .
J: TRBJ2-3
DNA: TGTGCCAGCAGTGAGAGCGGCCCCACAGATACGCAGTATTTT
CDR3: CASSESGPTDTQYF

V: TRBV2
size: .
D: .
J: TRBJ2-1
DNA: TGTGCCAGCAGTGGGGTAGGGTTCGGGAATGAGCAGTTCTTC
CDR3: CASSGVGFGNEQFF

V: TRBV15
size: .
D: .
J: TRBJ1-2
DNA: TGTGCCACCAGCAGAGGGACCGACTATGGCTACACCTTC
CDR3: CATSRGTDYGYTF

V: TRBV12-5
size: .
D: .
J: TRBJ2-7
DNA: TGTGCTAGTGGTTCGGGATCGACAGGTTACGAGCAGTACTTC
CDR3: CASGSGSTGYEQYF

V: TRBV2
size: .
D: .
J: TRBJ2-7
DNA: TGTGCCAGCCTTGAGGGGATAGAGCAGTACTTC
CDR3: CASLEGIEQYF

V: TRBV12-5
size: once
D: .
J: TRBJ2-5
DNA: TGTGCTAGTGGTTTGCGACAGGACCAAGAGACCCAGTACTTC
CDR3: CASGLRQDQETQYF

V: TRBV18
size: .
D: TRBD1
J: TRBJ1-3
DNA: TGTGCCAGCTCACCCGGGACAGGGGGCTCTGGAAACACCATATATTTT
CDR3: CASSPGTGGSGNTIYF

V: TRBV10-3
size: .
D: .
J: TRBJ2-2
DNA: TGTGCCATCAGTGAGCCGGATAAGCGACAGACGCAAAACACCGGGGAGCTGTTTTTT
CDR3: CAISEPDKRQTQNTGELFF

V: TRBV21-1
size: .
D: .
J: TRBJ2-1
DNA: TGTGCCACACCGGGACTAGCGAAAGGAGGAGAGGGGAATGAGCAGTTCTTC
CDR3: CATPGLAKGGEGNEQFF

V: TRBV10-3
size: .
D: .
J: TRBJ2-7
DNA: TGTGCCATCAGGGACAGACACTACGAGCAGTACTTC
CDR3: CAIRDRHYEQYF

V: TRBV29-1
size: .
D: .
J: TRBJ2-1
DNA: TGCAGCATCCCTCTCCGGGACACGACCTCCTACAATGAGCAGTTCTTC
CDR3: CSIPLRDTTSYNEQFF

V: TRBV10-2
size: .
D: .
J: TRBJ2-3
DNA: TGCGCCAGCAGCCGGGGGAGCGGCACAGATACGCAGTATTTT
CDR3: CASSRGSGTDTQYF

V: TRBV14
size: .
D: .
J: TRBJ2-7
DNA: TGTGCCAGCAGACCTTCCGGGACCGGGAGCTCCTACGAGCAGTACTTC
CDR3: CASRPSGTGSSYEQYF

V: TRBV9
size: .
D: .
J: TRBJ2-1
DNA: TGTGCCAGCAGCCCCCCTCCCGGTCGAAGCTCCTACAATGAGCAGTTCTTC
CDR3: CASSPPPGRSSYNEQFF

V: TRBV14
size: .
D: TRBD2
J: TRBJ2-7
DNA: TGTGCCAGCAGCCAACGGACAGCGGGAGGGTTCCACGAGCAGTACTTC
CDR3: CASSQRTAGGFHEQYF